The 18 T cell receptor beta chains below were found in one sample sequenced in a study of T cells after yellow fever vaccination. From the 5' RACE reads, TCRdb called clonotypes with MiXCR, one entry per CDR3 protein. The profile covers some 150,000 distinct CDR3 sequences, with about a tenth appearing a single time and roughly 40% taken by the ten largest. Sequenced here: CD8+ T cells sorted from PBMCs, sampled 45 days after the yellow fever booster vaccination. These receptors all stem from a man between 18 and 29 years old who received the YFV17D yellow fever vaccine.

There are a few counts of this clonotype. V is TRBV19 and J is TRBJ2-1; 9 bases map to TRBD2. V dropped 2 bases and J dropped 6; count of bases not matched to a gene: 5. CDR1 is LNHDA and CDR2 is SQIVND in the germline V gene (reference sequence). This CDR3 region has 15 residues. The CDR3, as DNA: TGTGCCAGTAGTATAACTAGCGGGTCGGGCAATGAGCAGTTCTTC. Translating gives CASSITSGSGNEQFF.

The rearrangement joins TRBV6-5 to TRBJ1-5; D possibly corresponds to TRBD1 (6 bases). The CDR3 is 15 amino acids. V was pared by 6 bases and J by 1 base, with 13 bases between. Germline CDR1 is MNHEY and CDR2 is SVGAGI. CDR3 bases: TGTGCCAGCAGCCACAGGGAAGGGAGCAATCAGCCCCAGCATTTT. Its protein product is CASSHREGSNQPQHF.

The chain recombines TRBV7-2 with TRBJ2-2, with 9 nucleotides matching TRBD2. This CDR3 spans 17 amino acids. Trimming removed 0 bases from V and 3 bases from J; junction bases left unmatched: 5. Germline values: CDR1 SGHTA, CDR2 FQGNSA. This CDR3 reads CASSLAPSSGDTGELFF. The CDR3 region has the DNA TGTGCCAGCAGCTTAGCCCCGTCTAGCGGGGACACCGGGGAGCTGTTTTTT. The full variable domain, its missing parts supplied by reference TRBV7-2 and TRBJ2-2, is GAGVSQSPSNKVTEKGKDVELRCDPISGHTALYWYRQSLGQGLEFLIYFQGNSAPDKSGLPSDRFSAERTGGSVSTLTIQRTQQEDSAVYLCASSLAPSSGDTGELFFGEGSRLTVL.

CDR3 sequence: CAWSVGSRSYNEQFF. CDR3 nucleotide sequence: TGTGCCTGGAGTGTAGGGTCCCGCTCCTACAATGAGCAGTTCTTC. The V gene is TRBV30, the J gene TRBJ2-1, with D hard to call. Per germline, CDR1 GTSNPN and CDR2 SVGIG (reference sequence). The CDR3 has 15 residues. V shed 0 bases and J shed 0 bases, with 9 bases lying between them.

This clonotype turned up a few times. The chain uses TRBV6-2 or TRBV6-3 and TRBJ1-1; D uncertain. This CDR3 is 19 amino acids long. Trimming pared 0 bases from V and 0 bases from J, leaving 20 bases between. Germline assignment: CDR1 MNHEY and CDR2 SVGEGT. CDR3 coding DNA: TGTGCCAGCAGTTACTCTTCAGTTCACAGAGTCTTTATGAACACTGAAGCTTTCTTT. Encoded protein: CASSYSSVHRVFMNTEAFF.

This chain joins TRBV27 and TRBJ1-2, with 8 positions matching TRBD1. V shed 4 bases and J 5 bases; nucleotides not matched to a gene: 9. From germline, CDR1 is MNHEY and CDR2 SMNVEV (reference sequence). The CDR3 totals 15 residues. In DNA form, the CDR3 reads TGTGCCAGCAGTTCGGCGGACAGGGACGGATATGGCTACACCTTC. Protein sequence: CASSSADRDGYGYTF.

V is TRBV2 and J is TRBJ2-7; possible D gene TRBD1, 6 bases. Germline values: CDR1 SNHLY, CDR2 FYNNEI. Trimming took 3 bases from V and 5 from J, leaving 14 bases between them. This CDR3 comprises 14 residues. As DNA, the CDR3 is TGTGCCAGCAGTGAGGCGACAGGACGAAACGAGCAGTACGTC. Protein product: CASSEATGRNEQYV.

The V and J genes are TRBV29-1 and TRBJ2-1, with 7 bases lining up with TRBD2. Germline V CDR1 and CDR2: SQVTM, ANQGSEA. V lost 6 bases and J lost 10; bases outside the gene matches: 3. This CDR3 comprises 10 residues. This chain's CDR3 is CSVRGIEQFF. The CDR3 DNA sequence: TGCAGCGTGCGGGGGATCGAGCAGTTCTTC.

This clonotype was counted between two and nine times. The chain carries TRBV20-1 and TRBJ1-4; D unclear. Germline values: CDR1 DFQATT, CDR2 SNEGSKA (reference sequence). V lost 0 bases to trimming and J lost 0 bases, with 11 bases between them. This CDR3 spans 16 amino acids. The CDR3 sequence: CSARDSPVATNEKLFF. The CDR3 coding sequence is TGCAGTGCTAGAGATTCGCCGGTTGCAACTAATGAAAAACTGTTTTTT.

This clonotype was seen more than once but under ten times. The CDR3 here is CASSQDPGLAGVNEQFF. CDR3 nucleotide sequence: TGTGCCAGCAGCCAAGATCCGGGACTAGCGGGGGTCAATGAGCAGTTCTTC. The rearrangement joins TRBV3-1 to TRBJ2-1; 14 positions match TRBD2. The junction had 4 bases not matched to a gene; V was cut back by 0 bases and J by 6 bases. Germline V lookup: CDR1 LGHDT, CDR2 YNNKEL (reference sequence). This CDR3 is built from 17 residues.

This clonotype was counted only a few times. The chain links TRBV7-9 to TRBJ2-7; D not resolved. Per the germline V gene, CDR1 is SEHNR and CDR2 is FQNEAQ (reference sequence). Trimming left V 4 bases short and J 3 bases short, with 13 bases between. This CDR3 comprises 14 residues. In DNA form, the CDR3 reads TGTGCCAGCAGCTCGGGCATTTTCGGCTACGAGCAGTACGTC. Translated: CASSSGIFGYEQYV.

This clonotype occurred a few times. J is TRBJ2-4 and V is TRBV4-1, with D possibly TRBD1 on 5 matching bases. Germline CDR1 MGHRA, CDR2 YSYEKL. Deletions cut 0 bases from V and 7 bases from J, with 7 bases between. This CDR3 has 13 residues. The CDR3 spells CASSQDRGNIQYF. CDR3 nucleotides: TGCGCCAGCAGCCAAGATAGGGGTAACATTCAGTACTTC.

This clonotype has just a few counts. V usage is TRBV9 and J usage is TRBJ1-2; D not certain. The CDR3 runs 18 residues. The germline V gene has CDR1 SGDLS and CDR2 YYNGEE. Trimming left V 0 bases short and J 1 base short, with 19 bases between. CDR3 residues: CASSVASGPALVNYGYTF. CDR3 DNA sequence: TGTGCCAGCAGCGTAGCCTCAGGACCGGCACTAGTTAACTATGGCTACACCTTC.

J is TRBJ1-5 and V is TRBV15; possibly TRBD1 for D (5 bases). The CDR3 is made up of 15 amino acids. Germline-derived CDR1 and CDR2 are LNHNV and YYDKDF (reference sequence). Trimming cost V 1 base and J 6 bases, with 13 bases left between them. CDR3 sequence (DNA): TGTGCCACCAGCAGAGGTTGGGGGTACCCTCAGCCCCAGCATTTT. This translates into CATSRGWGYPQPQHF.

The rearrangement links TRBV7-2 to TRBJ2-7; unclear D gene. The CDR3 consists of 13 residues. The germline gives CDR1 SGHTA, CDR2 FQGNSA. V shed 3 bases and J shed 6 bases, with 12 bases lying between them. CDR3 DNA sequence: TGTGCCAGCAGCTTGTACCCCTCGGGCGAGCAGTACGTC. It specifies CASSLYPSGEQYV.

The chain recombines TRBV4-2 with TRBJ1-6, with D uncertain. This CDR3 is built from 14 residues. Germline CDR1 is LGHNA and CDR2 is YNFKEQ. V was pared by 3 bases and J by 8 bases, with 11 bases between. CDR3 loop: CASSHPDGYSPLHF. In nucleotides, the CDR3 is TGTGCCAGCAGCCATCCAGACGGTTATTCACCCCTCCACTTT.

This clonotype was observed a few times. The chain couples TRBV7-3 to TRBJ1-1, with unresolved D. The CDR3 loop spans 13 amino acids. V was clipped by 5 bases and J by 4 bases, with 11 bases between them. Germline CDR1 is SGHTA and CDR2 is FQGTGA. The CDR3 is CASSVFGSTEAFF. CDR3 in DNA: TGTGCCAGCAGCGTATTCGGGTCCACTGAAGCTTTCTTT.

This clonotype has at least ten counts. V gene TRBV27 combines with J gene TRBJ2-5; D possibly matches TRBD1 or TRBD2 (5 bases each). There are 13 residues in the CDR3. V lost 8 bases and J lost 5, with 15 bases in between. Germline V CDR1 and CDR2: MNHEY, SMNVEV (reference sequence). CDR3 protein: CASGPGGGETQYF. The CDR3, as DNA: TGTGCCAGCGGGCCTGGGGGTGGGGAGACCCAGTACTTC.